This paragraph covers one T cell receptor beta chain sequence. CDR3 length: 15 amino acids. Trimming took off 7 bases at V and 0 bases at J, with 16 bases between the two ends. Germline CDR1 MNHEY, CDR2 SVGEGT. Semi-nested PCR with Nested Universal Primer A followed constant-region reverse priming of full-length variable regions. MiXCR was run by TCRdb on the 5' RACE reads, yielding one entry per CDR3 protein. Of nearly 55,000 distinct CDR3 sequences listed, around 25% are singletons. J is TRBJ2-7 and V is TRBV6-2 or TRBV6-3; D possibly corresponds to TRBD2 (5 bases). The sequenced sample was tumor-infiltrating naive CD4+ T cells sorted from the breast tumor. Documented subset: naive CD4+ T cells, CD4+CD45RA+CD25-. The receptor's source is a female donor with breast cancer. The CDR3 is CASNELGVRSYEQYF. CDR3 sequence (DNA): TGTGCCAGCAATGAACTAGGCGTTCGCTCCTACGAGCAGTACTTC.